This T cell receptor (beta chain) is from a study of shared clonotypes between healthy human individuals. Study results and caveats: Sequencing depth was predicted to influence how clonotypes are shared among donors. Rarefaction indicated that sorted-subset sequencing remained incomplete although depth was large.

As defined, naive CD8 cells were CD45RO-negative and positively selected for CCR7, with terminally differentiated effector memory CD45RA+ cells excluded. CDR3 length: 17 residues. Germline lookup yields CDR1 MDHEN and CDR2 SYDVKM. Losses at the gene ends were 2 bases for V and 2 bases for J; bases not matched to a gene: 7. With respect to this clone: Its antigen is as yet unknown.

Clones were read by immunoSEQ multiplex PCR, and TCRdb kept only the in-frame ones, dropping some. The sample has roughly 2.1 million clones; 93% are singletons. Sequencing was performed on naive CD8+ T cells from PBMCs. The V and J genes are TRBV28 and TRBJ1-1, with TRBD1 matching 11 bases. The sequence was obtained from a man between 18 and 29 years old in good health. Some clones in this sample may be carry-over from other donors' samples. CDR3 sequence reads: CASSLRTGGARNTEAFF. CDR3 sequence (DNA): TGTGCCAGCAGTTTAAGGACAGGGGGCGCGAGAAACACTGAAGCTTTCTTT.